The 32 T cell receptor beta chains listed next were all sequenced from one sample in a study of shared clonotypes between healthy human individuals. Here immunoSEQ multiplex PCR was the method, and the copy in TCRdb shows in-frame clones only, minus some. The profile shows about 180,000 clones, approximately 92% of them singletons. Sequencing was carried out using naive CD4+ T cells sorted from blood. Subset specified: CD45RA+ positively selected. The receptors shown here come from a woman aged 25 to 39 in good health.

The chain links TRBV28 to TRBJ1-3; D is ambiguous. Germline CDR1 is MDHEN and CDR2 is SYDVKM. Trimming took 1 base from V and 4 from J, leaving 14 bases between them. The CDR3 extends over 16 amino acids. CDR3 region: CASSLLGHSGGNTIYF. CDR3 nucleotide sequence: TGTGCCAGCAGTTTATTAGGTCATTCCGGGGGAAACACCATATATTTT.

A remark on this clone: In the same sample, other DNA sequences code for this CDR3. J is TRBJ2-5 and V is TRBV30, with 7 positions matching TRBD2. Germline CDR1 is GTSNPN and CDR2 is SVGIG (reference sequence). With 0 bases clipped from V and 3 bases from J, the junction kept 1 base outside the gene matches. The CDR3 spans 13 residues. CDR3 bases: TGTGCCTGGAGTGTTCTAGCGGAAGAGACCCAGTACTTC. This translates into CAWSVLAEETQYF.

The chain carries TRBV11-1 and TRBJ2-7; D is perhaps TRBD2 (5 bases). This CDR3 spans 12 amino acids. Germline-derived CDR1 and CDR2 are SGHAT and FQDESV (reference sequence). V was trimmed by 5 bases and J by 6 bases, leaving 11 bases between them. The CDR3 region has the DNA TGTGCCAGCAGCGTGACTAATCGCGAGCAGTACTTC. Its protein product is CASSVTNREQYF.

Note on this clone: The CDR3 ends on some other residue instead of the conserved phenylalanine or tryptophan, so this is likely a read error. The V and J genes are TRBV28 and TRBJ2-7; D unresolved. V was cut by 2 bases and J by 5 bases, with 7 bases left in between. CDR3 length: 12 residues. Germline assignment: CDR1 MDHEN and CDR2 SYDVKM. The CDR3 loop is CASSLSVDEQYL. The CDR3 DNA reads TGTGCCAGCAGTTTAAGTGTCGACGAGCAGTACCTC.

The chain employs TRBV28 and TRBJ2-7, with TRBD2 as a possible D gene (6 bases). V was pared by 5 bases and J by 2 bases, with 13 bases between. CDR1 is MDHEN, CDR2 SYDVKM, per germline. The CDR3 has 14 amino acids. This chain's CDR3 is CASSPTGLAYEQYF. The CDR3 DNA reads as TGTGCCAGCAGTCCCACGGGACTGGCCTACGAGCAGTACTTC.

This clone has a single count. The gene calls are TRBV20-1 and TRBJ2-5; D call uncertain. In germline, CDR1 is DFQATT, CDR2 SNEGSKA (reference sequence). CDR3 length: 11 amino acids. The ends were cut back, 6 bases at V and 1 base at J, with 6 bases in the middle. The CDR3 bases are TGCAGTGCAATGCTCCAAGAGACCCAGTACTTC. Its translation is CSAMLQETQYF.

The chain recombines TRBV28 with TRBJ1-2; TRBD1 might be the D (5 bases). CDR1 and CDR2 (germline): MDHEN, SYDVKM. V lost 7 bases and J 8 bases, leaving 14 bases between the germline ends. The CDR3 is 12 amino acids. DNA for the CDR3: TGTGCCAGCACCGCAGCGGGACGGGGCTACACCTTC. This encodes CASTAAGRGYTF.

The chain couples TRBV5-5 to TRBJ2-7; 10 bases line up with TRBD2. The CDR3 is 15 amino acids. Losses at the gene ends were 0 bases for V and 3 bases for J; bases not matched to a gene: 3. Germline lookup yields CDR1 SGHKS and CDR2 YYEKEE (reference sequence). The CDR3 nucleotides are TGTGCCAGCAGCTTGGGTCTAGCGGGAGTCTACGAGCAGTACTTC. Translation: CASSLGLAGVYEQYF.

The gene calls are TRBV5-1 and TRBJ2-7, with 10 bases that match TRBD2. Germline CDR1 is SGHRS and CDR2 is YFSETQ. There are 15 residues in the CDR3. V dropped 3 bases and J dropped 3; count of bases not matched to a gene: 6. The CDR3 DNA is TGCGCCAGCAGCTCTACTAGCGGGGCCGTCTACGAGCAGTACTTC. Translated: CASSSTSGAVYEQYF. Based on the CDR3 plus reference TRBV5-1 and TRBJ2-7, the full variable domain is KAGVTQTPRYLIKTRGQQVTLSCSPISGHRSVSWYQQTPGQGLQFLFEYFSETQRNKGNFPGRFSGRQFSNSRSEMNVSTLELGDSALYLCASSSTSGAVYEQYFGPGTRLTVT.

V usage is TRBV30 and J usage is TRBJ1-1; D remains ambiguous. The germline V and J ends were trimmed by 1 base and 1 base, with 10 bases remaining between them. Germline assignment: CDR1 GTSNPN and CDR2 SVGIG (reference sequence). The CDR3 has 14 residues. The CDR3 loop reads CAWSARLTNTEAFF. The CDR3 region has the DNA TGTGCCTGGAGTGCTAGACTCACGAACACTGAAGCTTTCTTT.

The gene calls are TRBV28 and TRBJ2-5; 7 bases are a match to TRBD2. The DNA end lines up better with TRBJ2-7; the J call may be wrong. In germline, CDR1 is MDHEN, CDR2 SYDVKM. The CDR3 runs 14 residues. CDR3 region: CASITGGGDYEQYF. For the CDR3, the DNA is TGTGCCAGCATTACTGGGGGAGGGGATTACGAGCAGTACTTC.

The rearrangement links TRBV19 to TRBJ2-5; D unclear. Matching the DNA end better, TRBJ2-7 makes the J call doubtful. There are 12 residues in the CDR3. Germline V gives CDR1 LNHDA, CDR2 SQIVND (reference sequence). As DNA, the CDR3 is TGTGCCAGTAGTATCCCGAGGAGCGAGCAGTACTTC. Protein: CASSIPRSEQYF.

Here the CDR3 reads CASRGGPDGNQPQHF. The CDR3 DNA is TGTGCCAGCAGAGGGGGCCCGGATGGCAATCAGCCCCAGCATTTT. The chain has TRBV6-1 and TRBJ1-5; TRBD1 matches 7 bases. The CDR3 contains 15 residues. Germline-derived CDR1 and CDR2 are MNHNS and SASEGT. The V gene end was trimmed by 6 bases and the J gene end by 2 bases; junction bases not matched to a gene: 7.

The chain links TRBV6-5 to TRBJ2-1, with D possibly TRBD1 on 5 matching bases. Germline V gives CDR1 MNHEY, CDR2 SVGAGI. This CDR3 region has 11 residues. Deletions cut 6 bases from V and 12 bases from J, with 12 bases between. The CDR3 region has the DNA TGTGCCAGCAGGGTAGGGGCCCGGCAGTTCTTC. Encoded protein: CASRVGARQFF.

The rearrangement links TRBV18 to TRBJ2-4, with 8 bases matching TRBD2. The germline gives CDR1 KGHSH, CDR2 LQKENI. Trimming at V came to 2 bases and at J to 2 bases, leaving 2 bases not matched to a gene. The CDR3 is 15 amino acids. CDR3: CASSPSGSTKNIQYF. DNA for the CDR3: TGTGCCAGCTCACCAAGCGGGAGTACCAAAAACATTCAGTACTTC.

The rearrangement uses TRBV5-1 and TRBJ2-5; TRBD2 might be the D (5 bases). Germline lookup yields CDR1 SGHRS and CDR2 YFSETQ. The CDR3 runs to 16 residues. Trimming removed 0 bases at V and 4 bases at J, with 16 bases between. The CDR3 nucleotides read TGCGCCAGCAGCTTGGATGGACTGATTTCCGGAGAGACCCAGTACTTC. Translation: CASSLDGLISGETQYF.

The chain links TRBV18 to TRBJ1-3; D not resolved. Germline CDR1 is KGHSH and CDR2 is LQKENI. CDR3 length equals 16 residues. The V gene lost 3 bases and the J gene lost 0 bases, with 12 bases spanning the gap. In nucleotides, the CDR3 is TGTGCCAGCTCACCGGGCGGGCCCGGCTCTGGAAACACCATATATTTT. Encoded protein: CASSPGGPGSGNTIYF.

The chain recombines TRBV7-9 with TRBJ2-5, with unresolved D. The end of the DNA is better explained by TRBJ2-7, so the J call may be wrong. The CDR3 is 15 amino acids. Per germline, CDR1 SEHNR and CDR2 FQNEAQ (reference sequence). Written as DNA, the CDR3 is TGTGCCAGCAGCTTAGAGGGAACGTATACCTACGAGCAGTACTTC. It encodes CASSLEGTYTYEQYF.

The chain carries TRBV5-4 and TRBJ2-5; either TRBD1 or TRBD2 may fit D (5 bases each). Matching the DNA end better, TRBJ2-7 makes the J call doubtful. The V gene's germline CDR1 is SGHNT and CDR2 YYREEE (reference sequence). The CDR3 sequence is 15 residues long. CDR3: CASSLGGARTYEQYF. For the CDR3, the DNA is TGTGCCAGCAGCTTGGGAGGGGCGCGGACCTACGAGCAGTACTTC.

The J gene is TRBJ2-4, the V gene TRBV21-1; the D call in the table, TRBD1, was not verified against the DNA. TRBV21-1 is a recognized pseudogene. There are 19 residues in the CDR3. CDR3 in amino acids: CASSKEGGRGPSAKNIQYF. The CDR3 DNA reads TGTGCCAGCAGCAAAGAAGGAGGCAGGGGGCCGTCGGCCAAAAACATTCAGTACTTC.

This sequence joins TRBV20-1 and TRBJ2-5; D is undetermined. The CDR3 runs 11 residues. Germline CDR1 DFQATT, CDR2 SNEGSKA (reference sequence). Trimming removed 0 bases at V and 4 bases at J, with 3 bases between. Written as DNA, the CDR3 is TGCAGTGCTAGAGATCGAGAGACCCAGTACTTC. Amino acid sequence: CSARDRETQYF.

J is TRBJ2-1 and V is TRBV28, with 13 bases aligning to TRBD2. With V trimmed by 6 bases and J by 4 bases, 9 bases remained unmatched. Germline values: CDR1 MDHEN, CDR2 SYDVKM. The CDR3 spans 17 residues. CDR3 sequence reads: CASRRLAGGPSYNEQFF. The CDR3 bases are TGTGCCAGCAGGAGACTAGCGGGAGGCCCTTCATACAATGAGCAGTTCTTC.

The genes are TRBV7-9 and TRBJ2-6; perhaps TRBD1 as D (6 bases). The CDR3 has 15 amino acids. Germline CDR1 is SEHNR and CDR2 is FQNEAQ (reference sequence). V lost 5 bases to trimming and J lost 2 bases, with 10 bases between them. The CDR3 reads CASSRPGAGANVLTF. CDR3 DNA sequence: TGTGCCAGCAGCCGCCCAGGGGCTGGGGCCAACGTCCTGACTTTC. Full variable domain (remainder filled in from reference TRBV7-9 and TRBJ2-6): DTGVSQNPRHKITKRGQNVTFRCDPISEHNRLYWYRQTLGQGPEFLTYFQNEAQLEKSRLLSDRFSAERPKGSFSTLEIQRTEQGDSAMYLCASSRPGAGANVLTFGAGSRLTVL.

The chain uses TRBV2 and TRBJ2-7, with 10 bases matching TRBD2. V shed 6 bases, J shed 2 bases, and the junction held 10 bases outside the gene matches. Germline CDR1 is SNHLY and CDR2 is FYNNEI. The CDR3 loop spans 16 amino acids. For the CDR3, the DNA is TGTGCCAGCAGGGCCGCGGCTAGCGGGAGTGCCTACGAGCAGTACTTC. It encodes CASRAAASGSAYEQYF.

The V gene is TRBV5-1, the J gene TRBJ2-7; no reliable D call. This CDR3 has 15 residues. Trimming took 0 bases from V and 0 from J, leaving 10 bases between them. Per germline, CDR1 SGHRS and CDR2 YFSETQ. The CDR3 loop reads CASSLDGRSSYEQYF. The CDR3 region has the DNA TGCGCCAGCAGCTTGGACGGACGGAGCTCCTACGAGCAGTACTTC. Looking up the rest from reference TRBV5-1 and TRBJ2-7 gives the full variable domain: KAGVTQTPRYLIKTRGQQVTLSCSPISGHRSVSWYQQTPGQGLQFLFEYFSETQRNKGNFPGRFSGRQFSNSRSEMNVSTLELGDSALYLCASSLDGRSSYEQYFGPGTRLTVT.

This chain uses TRBV4-2 with TRBJ1-1, with 12 bases aligning to TRBD1. This CDR3 comprises 15 residues. The J segment lost 6 bases and the V segment lost 1 base, leaving 3 bases of the junction unmatched. CDR1 and CDR2 from the germline V gene are LGHNA and YNFKEQ. The CDR3 coding sequence is TGTGCCAGCAGCCAAGGGGGACAGGGGGCCCCTGAAGCTTTCTTT. Residues: CASSQGGQGAPEAFF.

The CDR3 protein is CASISGAHYGYTF. DNA of the CDR3: TGTGCCAGTATCTCGGGGGCTCACTATGGCTACACCTTC. The chain joins TRBV19 to TRBJ1-2; D might be TRBD1 (6 bases). V lost 7 bases and J 3 bases, leaving 12 bases between the germline ends. The CDR3 spans 13 residues. Germline V lookup: CDR1 LNHDA, CDR2 SQIVND (reference sequence).

This clone turned up a few times. The chain links TRBV29-1 to TRBJ2-7, with D hard to call. The V gene lost 4 bases and the J gene lost 4 bases, with 5 bases spanning the gap. CDR3 length: 10 amino acids. Per germline, CDR1 SQVTM and CDR2 ANQGSEA. Here the CDR3 DNA reads TGCAGCGTTGTACAGTACGAGCAGTACTTC. Translated: CSVVQYEQYF.

The rearrangement joins TRBV7-9 to TRBJ2-5; 9 bases fit TRBD1. The DNA end lines up better with TRBJ2-7; the J call may be wrong. Germline CDR1 and CDR2: SEHNR and FQNEAQ (reference sequence). The CDR3 has 14 residues. CDR3 coding DNA: TGTGCCAGCAGCACAGGGGGCGGTCCCTACGAGCAGTACTTC. Translated: CASSTGGGPYEQYF.

The rearrangement links TRBV10-1 to TRBJ1-2, with TRBD1 matching over 9 bases. Looked up from germline, CDR1 is WNHNN and CDR2 is SYGVQD (reference sequence). J gave up 2 bases and V 2 bases, and 0 bases lay outside the gene matches. The CDR3 has 14 residues. The CDR3 nucleotides read TGCGCCAGCAGTGAGGGACAGGGGAACTATGGCTACACCTTC. Its protein product is CASSEGQGNYGYTF.

V is TRBV28 and J is TRBJ2-1; 7 positions agree with TRBD2. The V gene end was trimmed by 5 bases and the J gene end by 5 bases; junction bases not matched to a gene: 9. The CDR3 has 15 amino acids. Looked up from germline, CDR1 is MDHEN and CDR2 is SYDVKM. The CDR3 reads CASSQLAPGNNEQFF. CDR3 sequence (DNA): TGTGCCAGCAGTCAACTAGCGCCCGGAAACAATGAGCAGTTCTTC.

In its sample, this clone was seen once. J is TRBJ1-1 and V is TRBV5-4, with 7 positions matching TRBD1. V dropped 3 bases and J dropped 3; count of bases not matched to a gene: 8. The CDR3 is 15 amino acids. Germline CDR1 is SGHNT and CDR2 is YYREEE (reference sequence). CDR3 loop: CASSWTRQGHTEAFF. In DNA, the CDR3 is TGTGCCAGCAGCTGGACAAGACAGGGACACACTGAAGCTTTCTTT.